This is a list of T cell receptor beta chains from one sample in a study of PD-1 blockade in classical Hodgkin lymphoma. The protocol was immunoSEQ multiplex PCR, while the TCRdb copy is restricted to in-frame clones and leaves out a portion. The sample gives tens of thousands of clones, 85% to 90% of which show up once; approximately 12% is in the top ten. The sequenced sample was peripheral blood mononuclear cells (PBMCs), obtained before the second cycle of nivolumab. Every receptor here comes from a human donor with classical Hodgkin lymphoma. Both conserved end residues are part of each CDR3. A D gene is named only where the DNA matches it firmly. The size of a clone is reported for some rows only, either as once, few or many, or as a class for expanded clones.

CDR3nt | CDR3aa | abundance | len | j_gene | v_gene | d_gene
TGCGCCAGCAGCCTATCAGGGACCTCATTTTCCTACGAGCAGTACTTC | CASSLSGTSFSYEQYF | - | 16 | TRBJ2-7 | TRBV4-1 | -
TGTGCCAGCTCACCATATAGGACAGGGCCCAATCAGCCCCAGCATTTT | CASSPYRTGPNQPQHF | - | 16 | TRBJ1-5 | TRBV18 | TRBD1
TGTGCCAGCAGCGACCCCTTCCGGGGCAATGAGCAGTTCTTC | CASSDPFRGNEQFF | - | 14 | TRBJ2-1 | TRBV11-3 | -
TGTGCCACCAGCAGAGTTAGAGGGCTGGATGAGCAGTTCTTC | CATSRVRGLDEQFF | - | 14 | TRBJ2-1 | TRBV15 | -
TGTGCCATCAGCGGGACTAGCGGGGGCTTCTCCTACAATGAGCAGTTCTTC | CAISGTSGGFSYNEQFF | - | 17 | TRBJ2-1 | TRBV10-3 | TRBD2
TGTGCCAGCAGCTTAGGTCGGACTAGCGGAACTACTAGCACAGATACGCAGTATTTT | CASSLGRTSGTTSTDTQYF | - | 19 | TRBJ2-3 | TRBV7-9 | TRBD2
TGTGCCAGCAGCTTACTTTCCGGACAGACGGATACGCAGTATTTT | CASSLLSGQTDTQYF | - | 15 | TRBJ2-3 | TRBV7-9 | -
TGTGCCAGCAGCTTAGTTCCCAGGAATGAGCAGTTCTTC | CASSLVPRNEQFF | - | 13 | TRBJ2-1 | TRBV7-6 | -
TGTGCCAGCAGTTACACTATCATACAGGGGGCCACTGAAGCTTTCTTT | CASSYTIIQGATEAFF | - | 16 | TRBJ1-1 | TRBV6-5 | TRBD1
TGCGCCAGCAGTTGGACTAGCGGGACGTACAATGAGCAGTTCTTC | CASSWTSGTYNEQFF | - | 15 | TRBJ2-1 | TRBV5-1 | TRBD2
TGCAGCGTCAGCCCGGACAGCCTCACTGAAGCTTTCTTT | CSVSPDSLTEAFF | few | 13 | TRBJ1-1 | TRBV29-1 | -
TGCGCCAGCAGTGAGGGTAGCACAGATACGCAGTATTTT | CASSEGSTDTQYF | - | 13 | TRBJ2-3 | TRBV10-1 | -
TGCGCCAGCAGCCATACTCGAGGAGACTACGAGCAGTACTTC | CASSHTRGDYEQYF | - | 14 | TRBJ2-7 | TRBV4-1 | -
TGTGCCAGCACCAAGGATACCGGGGAGCTGTTTTTT | CASTKDTGELFF | - | 12 | TRBJ2-2 | TRBV6-1 | -